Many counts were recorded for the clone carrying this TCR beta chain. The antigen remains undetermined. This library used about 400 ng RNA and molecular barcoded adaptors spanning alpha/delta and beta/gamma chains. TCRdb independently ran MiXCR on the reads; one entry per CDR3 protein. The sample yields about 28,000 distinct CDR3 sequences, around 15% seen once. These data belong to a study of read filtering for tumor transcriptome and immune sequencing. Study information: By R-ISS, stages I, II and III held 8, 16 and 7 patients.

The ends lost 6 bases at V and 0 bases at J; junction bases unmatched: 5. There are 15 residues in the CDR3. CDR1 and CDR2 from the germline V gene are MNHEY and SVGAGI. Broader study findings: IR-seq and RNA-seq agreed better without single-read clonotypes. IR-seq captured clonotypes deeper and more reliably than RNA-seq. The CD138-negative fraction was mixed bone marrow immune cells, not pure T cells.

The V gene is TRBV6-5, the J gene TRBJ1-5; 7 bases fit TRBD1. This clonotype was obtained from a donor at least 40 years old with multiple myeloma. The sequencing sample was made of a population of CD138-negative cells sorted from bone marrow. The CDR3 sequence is CASSQGTVSNQPQHF. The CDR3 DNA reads TGTGCCAGCAGCCAAGGGACAGTTAGCAATCAGCCCCAGCATTTT.